Described below is a single T cell receptor beta chain sequence and its context. Its antigen is unknown. A second PCR, run for roughly 7 to 11 cycles, used a sample-barcoded 5' primer plus a J-beta primer mix. Every sample gave at least 2.5 million paired-end reads containing CDR3. TCRdb fed the 5' RACE reads into MiXCR, producing one record per CDR3 protein. The sample holds 2 million or so distinct CDR3 sequences, less than 50% seen once. The entry originates in a study of blood T cells in healthy people across ages. The CDR3 runs to 14 residues. The germline V gene encodes CDR1 DFQATT and CDR2 SNEGSKA (reference sequence). V shed 0 bases and J shed 3 bases, with 12 bases lying between them. General study findings and limits: A strong correlation was found between TCR beta diversity and the percentage of naive T cells.

The receptor's source is a woman between 35 and 50 years old in good health. The chain has TRBV20-1 and TRBJ2-7; either TRBD1 or TRBD2 may supply D (5 bases each). Sequencing used blood. The chain's CDR3 is CSARDTGRGYEQYF. Here the CDR3 DNA reads TGCAGTGCTAGAGATACGGGACGGGGCTACGAGCAGTACTTC.